Listed here are 12 T cell receptor beta chains from one sample, sequenced in a study of identical twins. TCRdb reprocessed the 5' RACE reads with MiXCR, giving one entry per CDR3 protein. Seen here are some 440,000 distinct CDR3 sequences, roughly 24% observed once, and the top ten hold 2.9%. These data also formed part of another study, on T cells expressing NK-cell markers.

Source material: CD4+ T cells sorted from blood. Receptors originate from a woman aged 18-29 years in good health.

This clonotype has only a few counts. The rearrangement joins TRBV6-5 to TRBJ2-7; TRBD2 matches at 13 bases. V lost 4 bases, J lost 5 bases, and 8 bases stayed unmatched. The CDR3 is made up of 16 amino acids. The germline V gene encodes CDR1 MNHEY and CDR2 SVGAGI. The CDR3: CASSSRTSGSLHEQYF. DNA of the CDR3: TGTGCCAGCAGTTCCCGGACTAGCGGGAGTCTCCACGAGCAGTACTTC.

The chain carries TRBV15 and TRBJ2-5; 7 bases are a match to TRBD1. Trimming took 1 base from V and 2 from J; bases not matched to a gene: 1. The CDR3 length is 14 residues. Germline CDR1 and CDR2: LNHNV and YYDKDF (reference sequence). The CDR3 coding sequence is TGTGCCACCAGCAGAGGGGGACAGCAAGAGACCCAGTACTTC. Protein sequence: CATSRGGQQETQYF. The whole variable domain, filled in from reference TRBV15 and TRBJ2-5, reads DAMVIQNPRYQVTQFGKPVTLSCSQTLNHNVMYWYQQKSSQAPKLLFHYYDKDFNNEADTPDNFQSRRPNTSFCFLDIRSPGLGDTAMYLCATSRGGQQETQYFGPGTRLLVL.

This clonotype has more than one count but fewer than ten. The J gene is TRBJ1-1, the V gene TRBV6-2 or TRBV6-3; D not resolved. Germline V gene lookup returns CDR1 MNHEY and CDR2 SVGEGT. The ends were cut back, 2 bases at V and 4 bases at J, with 14 bases in the middle. This CDR3 spans 15 amino acids. CDR3: CASSYGRRWSTEAFF. CDR3 sequence (DNA): TGTGCCAGCAGTTACGGTCGGCGGTGGAGCACTGAAGCTTTCTTT.

The table lists this clonotype with a few counts. The gene calls are TRBV9 and TRBJ1-5, with 7 bases fitting TRBD1. This CDR3 has 14 residues. The J segment lost 5 bases and the V segment lost 4 bases, leaving 6 bases of the junction unmatched. Per the germline V gene, CDR1 is SGDLS and CDR2 is YYNGEE. CDR3 residues: CASSLTGEDQPQHF. The CDR3 DNA is TGTGCCAGCAGCCTCACAGGGGAGGATCAGCCCCAGCATTTT.

This clonotype was seen a few times. The chain carries TRBV5-1 and TRBJ2-1, with 8 bases aligning to TRBD1. Trimming at V came to 0 bases and at J to 6 bases, leaving 11 bases not matched to a gene. This CDR3 has 17 amino acids. Germline CDR1 is SGHRS and CDR2 is YFSETQ. DNA of the CDR3: TGCGCCAGCAGCTTGGCCGAGTATCAGGGGGCCCTCAATGAGCAGTTCTTC. The encoded protein is CASSLAEYQGALNEQFF.

This rearrangement joins TRBV7-9 to TRBJ1-1; no clear D gene. The CDR3 sequence is 16 residues long. Germline CDR1 SEHNR, CDR2 FQNEAQ (reference sequence). Deletions cut 0 bases from V and 5 bases from J, with 16 bases between. In DNA, the CDR3 is TGTGCCAGCAGCTTAGCTGTCAACACCAGAAGGACTGAAGCTTTCTTT. Residues: CASSLAVNTRRTEAFF.

The chain couples TRBV6-4 to TRBJ2-6; D is ambiguous. The CDR3 is made up of 14 amino acids. Trimming removed 5 bases at V and 2 bases at J, with 7 bases between. Looked up from germline, CDR1 is MRHNA and CDR2 is SNTAGT. The CDR3 here is CASSLGPGANVLTF. The CDR3 bases are TGTGCCAGCAGTTTGGGTCCTGGGGCCAACGTCCTGACTTTC.

This sequence joins TRBV29-1 and TRBJ2-1; D is possibly TRBD2 (5 bases). Germline loops: CDR1 SQVTM, CDR2 ANQGSEA. This CDR3 comprises 15 residues. V was shortened by 5 bases and J by 0 bases, with 14 bases between the two germline ends. The CDR3 protein is CSVPTPGGSYNEQFF. The CDR3 DNA reads as TGCAGCGTTCCCACCCCCGGAGGCTCCTACAATGAGCAGTTCTTC.

In its sample, this clonotype was seen a few times. This sequence joins TRBV7-8 and TRBJ2-1; 7 bases map to TRBD2. CDR1 is SGHVS and CDR2 is FQNEAQ in the germline V gene. The CDR3 consists of 17 residues. J gave up 1 base and V 2 bases, and 8 bases lay outside the gene matches. Here the CDR3 DNA reads TGTGCCAGCAGCTTATCCGGCGGCGGGAGATCCTACAATGAGCAGTTCTTC. Its translation: CASSLSGGGRSYNEQFF.

In its sample, this clonotype was seen a few times. The chain recombines TRBV7-2 with TRBJ2-2; either TRBD1 or TRBD2 may fit D (6 bases each). In germline, CDR1 is SGHTA, CDR2 FQGNSA. The V and J ends lost 0 bases and 3 bases respectively, with 8 bases between them. The CDR3 contains 15 residues. Here the CDR3 reads CASSLAGGHTGELFF. As DNA, the CDR3 is TGTGCCAGCAGCTTAGCTGGGGGGCACACCGGGGAGCTGTTTTTT.

The rearrangement joins TRBV9 to TRBJ2-3; 10 bases line up with TRBD2. This CDR3 contains 16 residues. The ends lost 6 bases at V and 3 bases at J; junction bases unmatched: 10. In germline, CDR1 is SGDLS, CDR2 YYNGEE. The CDR3 DNA is TGTGCCAGCATCAGGGGGGCTAGCGGGAGTACAGATACGCAGTATTTT. Its translation is CASIRGASGSTDTQYF.

The gene calls are TRBV29-1 and TRBJ1-2; tentative D call: TRBD1 (5 bases). This CDR3 is built from 11 residues. From germline, CDR1 is SQVTM and CDR2 ANQGSEA. V was pared by 8 bases and J by 3 bases, with 10 bases between. The CDR3: CSSRVDYGYTF. In nucleotides, the CDR3 is TGCAGCTCCAGGGTGGACTATGGCTACACCTTC.